This T cell receptor beta chain comes out of a study of blood T cell repertoires in COVID-19. The CDR3 length is 15 residues. V shed 2 bases and J shed 2 bases, with 9 bases lying between them. Germline CDR1 and CDR2: SGHAT and FQNNGV. Assay: immunoSEQ multiplex PCR; the TCRdb copy retains only in-frame clones and omits some. The sample carries about 220,000 clones, about 80% recorded once. The chain couples TRBV11-2 to TRBJ2-2; TRBD1 is a possible D gene (5 bases). The receptor was isolated from a woman younger than 45 who had recovered from COVID-19. Specimen: peripheral blood. CDR3 sequence (DNA): TGTGCCAGCAGCTTAACGCAGGGCAACACCGGGGAGCTGTTTTTT. It specifies CASSLTQGNTGELFF. The whole variable domain, filled in from reference TRBV11-2 and TRBJ2-2, reads EAGVAQSPRYKIIEKRQSVAFWCNPISGHATLYWYQQILGQGPKLLIQFQNNGVVDDSQLPKDRFSAERLKGVDSTLKIQPAKLEDSAVYLCASSLTQGNTGELFFGEGSRLTVL.